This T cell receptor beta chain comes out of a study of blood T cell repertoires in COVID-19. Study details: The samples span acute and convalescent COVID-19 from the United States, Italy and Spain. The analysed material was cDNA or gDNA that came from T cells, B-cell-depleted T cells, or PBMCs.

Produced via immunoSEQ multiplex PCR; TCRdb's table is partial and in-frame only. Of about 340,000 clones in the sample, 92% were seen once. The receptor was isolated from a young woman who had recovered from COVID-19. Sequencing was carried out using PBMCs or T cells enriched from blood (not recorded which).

In nucleotides, the CDR3 is TGTGCCAGCAATAGAAGGACAGGGTCACGGTCACCCCTCCACTTT. Translated, it gives CASNRRTGSRSPLHF. This rearrangement joins TRBV2 to TRBJ1-6, with 8 bases lining up with TRBD1. Germline CDR1 is SNHLY and CDR2 is FYNNEI. This CDR3 has 15 residues. The V gene end was trimmed by 7 bases and the J gene end by 10 bases; junction bases not matched to a gene: 12.